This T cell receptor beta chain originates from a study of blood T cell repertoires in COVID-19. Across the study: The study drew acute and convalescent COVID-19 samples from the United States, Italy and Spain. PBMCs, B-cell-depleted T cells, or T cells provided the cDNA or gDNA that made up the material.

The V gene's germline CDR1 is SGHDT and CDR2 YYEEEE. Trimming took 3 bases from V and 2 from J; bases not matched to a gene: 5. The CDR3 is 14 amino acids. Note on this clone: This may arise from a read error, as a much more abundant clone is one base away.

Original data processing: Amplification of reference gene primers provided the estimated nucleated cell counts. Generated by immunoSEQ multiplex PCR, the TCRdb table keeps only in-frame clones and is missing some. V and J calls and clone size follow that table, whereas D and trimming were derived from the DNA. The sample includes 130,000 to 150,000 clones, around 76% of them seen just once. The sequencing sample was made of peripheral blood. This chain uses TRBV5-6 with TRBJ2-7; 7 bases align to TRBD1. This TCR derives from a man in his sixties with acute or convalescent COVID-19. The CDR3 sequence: CASSYGDSTYEQYF. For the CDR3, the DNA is TGTGCCAGCAGCTACGGGGACAGTACCTACGAGCAGTACTTC.